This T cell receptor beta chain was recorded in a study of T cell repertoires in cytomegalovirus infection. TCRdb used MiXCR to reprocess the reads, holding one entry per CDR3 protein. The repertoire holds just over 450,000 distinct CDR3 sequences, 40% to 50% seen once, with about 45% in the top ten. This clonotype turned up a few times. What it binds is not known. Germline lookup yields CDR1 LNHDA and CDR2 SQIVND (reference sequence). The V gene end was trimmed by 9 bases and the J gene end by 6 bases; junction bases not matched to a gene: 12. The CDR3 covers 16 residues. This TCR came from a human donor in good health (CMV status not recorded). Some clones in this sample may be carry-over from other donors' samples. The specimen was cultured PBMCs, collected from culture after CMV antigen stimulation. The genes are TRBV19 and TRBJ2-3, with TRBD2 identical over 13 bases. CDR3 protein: CASGLAGDSRGDTQYF. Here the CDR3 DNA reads TGTGCCAGCGGACTAGCGGGGGACTCACGGGGGGATACGCAGTATTTT.